The clone carrying this T cell receptor (beta chain) was detected only a few times. The target antigen is unknown. The sample comes from a study of T-cell memory formation after mild COVID-19. The overall study: Clusters of TCRs were largely donor specific.

Whole-study findings and limits: Memory cells collected pre-infection included some clones that later responded, suggesting cross-reactive memory joined. Researchers report contracting CD4+ clones mostly in CM and EM, with CD8+ clones in EMRA.

From 5'RACE with constant-segment primers came TCR alpha and TCR beta cDNA libraries that carried sample barcodes and UMIs. In TCRdb, the 5' RACE reads were re-called with MiXCR into one record per CDR3 protein. Here the sample spans about half a million distinct CDR3 sequences, 15% to 20% being singletons. The CDR3 sequence is 12 residues long. Germline V gene data show CDR1 as SQVTM and CDR2 as ANQGSEA. Trimming took off 4 bases at V and 4 bases at J, with 10 bases between the two ends. The sequenced sample was PBMCs or a T cell subset sorted from them (not recorded which). The receptor comes from an adult woman who had mild COVID-19 (a few samples of this study predate the infection). Cell type and time point are not known. The chain carries TRBV29-1 and TRBJ1-2, with unresolved D. The CDR3 DNA reads as TGCAGCGTTGGGGGTCGGGGCTATGGCTACACCTTC. It codes for CSVGGRGYGYTF.